The T cell receptor beta chain under discussion was sequenced for a study of blood T cells in healthy people across ages (dated by TCRdb to the mid-2010s). Some background on the complete study: Template switching captured roughly one uniquely barcoded TCR beta cDNA molecule per two T cells in model experiments. To track age-related changes in TCR beta repertoire diversity, the study relied on deep sequencing normalized with unique cDNA molecular identifiers. The donors were split into four age groups: young (average about 16 years), middle-aged (roughly 39), aged (62) and long-lived (approximately 80). The study analyzed two additional independent replicas of 1 million unique cDNA reads from the same blood draw for two donors, one aged 18 to 30 and one aged 80 or older.

As concerns this clonotype: No cognate antigen has been identified for it. Per-nucleotide qualities are absent, and no much larger clonotype sits a single base away.

Summary of the overall study and its limitations: The percentage of naive T cells measured by flow cytometry correlated strongly with observed TCR beta diversity. Bulk unsorted PBMC profiling prevented conclusive comparison of naive and antigen-experienced compartments. Compared with the aged group, the long-lived group had more naive CD4+ T cells, fewer expanded clones and increased TCR diversity, suggesting age selection. Observed TCR beta diversity per million T cells fell roughly linearly with age, and a significant reduction was already apparent by age around 44. Because donor CMV infection status was unknown, age-related changes in expanded clonotypes were potentially confounded. Estimates of total diversity based on one million sequenced T cells were considered lower bounds and underestimates.

The 39 donors, aged 6 to 90 years, were systemically healthy Caucasian individuals from Russia. Around 10 milliliters of peripheral blood were collected from each donor into EDTA-treated Vacutainer tubes. Ficoll-Paque density-gradient centrifugation was used to isolate PBMCs, with at least 6.5 million per sample. Total RNA was extracted from PBMCs with Trizol reagent, with at least 6 micrograms obtained per sample. For every donor, flow cytometry on a PBMC aliquot measured the percentage of naive CD45RAhigh/CD27high T cells. CDR1 and CDR2 are read off the germline V gene (reference sequence) as DFQATT and SNEGSKA. The germline V and J ends show losses of 2 bases and 3 bases respectively, and no gene match explains 10 bases of the junction. The CDR3 runs 19 amino acids, cysteine and phenylalanine included. The entry retains the CDR3 DNA only, 57 bases that are in frame from base 1. Libraries came from 5' RACE. Reads for this sample came from an Illumina HiSeq 2500. The second PCR ran for about 7 to 11 cycles and used a J-beta primer mix along with a sample-barcoded 5' primer. A template-switch 5' adaptor carrying 12 random nucleotides introduced a unique molecular identifier onto each TCR beta cDNA molecule. Each sample yielded at least 3 million CDR3-containing paired-end reads. All of the RNA was converted into first-strand cDNA using the Mint cDNA synthesis kit, with a TRBC-specific oligonucleotide serving as the primer. All cDNA was treated with uracil-DNA glycosylase and then went through a first 18-cycle PCR with the universal primers M1SS and BC2_uni_R. In the original analysis: For normalization, 1 million high-quality reads, each with a distinct molecular identifier, were randomly selected from each sample. Instead of being binned into consensus sequences, reads with shared molecular identifiers were discarded. MiTCR, with a Q25 quality threshold and the strictest error-elimination algorithm, was used for CDR3 identification, clonotype clustering and error correction. A nonparametric unseen species model with Euler transformation was used to estimate lower-bound total TCR beta diversity. Using fastp at Q25 and MiXCR, TCRdb reprocessed the public reads and kept productive beta chains. Identical CDR3 proteins give one entry, which carries the most common genes and DNA. TCRdb's processing, not the authors' own work, is the source of the V and J calls. A total of 800,000 to 950,000 distinct CDR3 sequences appear in this sample, roughly 29% of them only once. Roughly 10% of the sample is taken by the ten largest.

This sample was also put to use in a study of T cells of mothers and their children. From the second report: Nine systemically healthy Caucasian individuals served as donors, namely three mothers together with their six children. cDNA synthesis used all of the extracted RNA, with around 1.6 ug of RNA in each 15 ul reaction. In the second PCR, the M1S primer added sample barcodes and 2-4 random nucleotides. Each mother yielded over 8.5 million TCR beta CDR3 reads and each child 3 million to 3.5 million reads. Thymic selection shapes the output of TCR recombination in a similar way in related and unrelated pairs, and inherited differences have a minor effect. Normalized repertoire overlap was always slightly but never significantly higher in related than unrelated mother-child pairs. No persistent microchimeric T cell clones were detected, at a sensitivity of 90 to 100 clones per million clonotypes. To look for features that set related mother-child pairs apart from unrelated individuals, the researchers ran deep NGS to compare the TCR beta repertoires of mothers and children. On average, the children were roughly 10 +/- 4 years old, while the mothers were approximately 41 +/- 4 years old. After adapter ligation with NEBNext reagents, the libraries were sequenced on Illumina HiSeq 2000 with 100+100 nt paired-end reads. Mother and child libraries were prepared a month apart and sequenced in separate runs to prevent cross-contamination. Between about 500,000 and 2,100,000 distinct TCR beta clonotypes were identified per donor. Naive TCR beta clonotypes were estimated from low-frequency clonotypes matched to each donor's FACS-determined naive share, without sorting.

The sequence came from a woman in her 40s in good health. The chain joins TRBV20-1 to TRBJ2-2, with 15 bases matching TRBD2. The sequenced material came from blood. The CDR3 reads as follows: CSARPSPGLAGGYTGELFF. The DNA is TGCAGTGCTAGACCCTCCCCGGGACTAGCGGGGGGCTACACCGGGGAGCTGTTTTTT.